This TCR beta chain was found in a study of blood T cells in healthy people across ages. As for the study in general: T cells yielded about one barcoded beta molecule per two cells through template switching.

Study-level findings and limits: Leaving the PBMCs unsorted stopped any conclusive comparison of naive versus antigen-experienced cells.

A J-beta primer mix and a sample-barcoded 5' primer were used in a second PCR of about 6 to 12 cycles. A template-switch adaptor that had 12 random nucleotides put a tag on each cDNA molecule. MiXCR, applied by TCRdb to the 5' RACE reads, yields one record per CDR3 protein. The sample comprises hundreds of thousands of distinct CDR3 sequences, approximately 48% of which are singletons, and under 20% rests with the top ten. The sample holds a few counts of this clonotype. The antigen remains undetermined. The sample taken for sequencing was blood. The receptor comes from a man in his sixties in good health.

In nucleotides, the CDR3 is TGTGCCAGCAGTATTCTGGGCGAGCAGTACTTC. This codes for CASSILGEQYF. V gene TRBV6-6 combines with J gene TRBJ2-7; D unclear. This CDR3 has 11 residues. Per germline, CDR1 MNHNY and CDR2 SVGAGI (reference sequence). The V and J ends lost 5 bases and 6 bases respectively, with 8 bases between them.